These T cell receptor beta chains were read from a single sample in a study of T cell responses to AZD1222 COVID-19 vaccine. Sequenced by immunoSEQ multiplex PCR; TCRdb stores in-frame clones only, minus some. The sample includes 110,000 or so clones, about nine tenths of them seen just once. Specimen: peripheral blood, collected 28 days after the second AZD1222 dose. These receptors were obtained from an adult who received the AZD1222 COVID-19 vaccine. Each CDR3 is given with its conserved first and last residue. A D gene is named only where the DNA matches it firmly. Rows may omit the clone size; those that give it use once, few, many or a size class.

DNA: TGTGCCAGCAGTGTATGGGCAGCGAACTATGGCTACACCTTC
CDR3: CASSVWAANYGYTF
D: NA
J: TRBJ1-2
V: TRBV2
size: NA

DNA: TGCGCCAGCAGCTTGGTTGTCGAGACACCCCTCCACTTT
CDR3: CASSLVVETPLHF
D: NA
J: TRBJ1-6
V: TRBV5-1
size: NA

DNA: TGTGCCAGCAGCCGGGACATACCCGGAAACACCATATATTTT
CDR3: CASSRDIPGNTIYF
D: NA
J: TRBJ1-3
V: TRBV6-5
size: once

DNA: TGTGCCAGCAGCCTCGGACAGGGTAGCAATCAGCCCCAGCATTTT
CDR3: CASSLGQGSNQPQHF
D: TRBD1
J: TRBJ1-5
V: TRBV9
size: NA

DNA: TGTGCCAGCAGCGAAACCACCAGGGGTAACTCACCCCTCCACTTT
CDR3: CASSETTRGNSPLHF
D: NA
J: TRBJ1-6
V: TRBV9
size: NA

DNA: TGTGCCAGCACGGGACAGATGAACACTGAAGCTTTCTTT
CDR3: CASTGQMNTEAFF
D: TRBD1
J: TRBJ1-1
V: TRBV28
size: NA

DNA: TGTGCCAGCAGCTATGAGGGGACAGCCTATAACTATGGCTACACCTTC
CDR3: CASSYEGTAYNYGYTF
D: TRBD1
J: TRBJ1-2
V: TRBV7-9
size: NA

DNA: TGTGCCAGCCGAGACTCAGGCGTCTCTGGAAACACCATATATTTT
CDR3: CASRDSGVSGNTIYF
D: NA
J: TRBJ1-3
V: TRBV18
size: once

DNA: TGTGCCAGTAGTATTCGGGACATAAGTCTAGGCACCGGGGAGCTGTTTTTT
CDR3: CASSIRDISLGTGELFF
D: NA
J: TRBJ2-2
V: TRBV19
size: NA

DNA: TGTGCCATCAGTGATCTGAACACTGAAGCTTTCTTT
CDR3: CAISDLNTEAFF
D: NA
J: TRBJ1-1
V: TRBV10-3
size: NA

DNA: TGCAGCGTTGGTGGAGGGGTGGAGACCCAGTACTTC
CDR3: CSVGGGVETQYF
D: NA
J: TRBJ2-5
V: TRBV29-1
size: NA

DNA: TGTGCCAGCAGCAAAAATAGGGGATCTGTCTCCTACAATGAGCAGTTCTTC
CDR3: CASSKNRGSVSYNEQFF
D: NA
J: TRBJ2-1
V: TRBV14
size: NA

DNA: TGTGCCACCAGTGGGGCGGGAGGGGGCGCAGATACGCAGTATTTT
CDR3: CATSGAGGGADTQYF
D: TRBD2
J: TRBJ2-3
V: TRBV24-1
size: NA

DNA: TGTGCCAGTACCACAGGGGCTGATGGCTACACCTTC
CDR3: CASTTGADGYTF
D: TRBD1
J: TRBJ1-2
V: TRBV19
size: NA

DNA: TGTGCCAGCAGCTACACAGGCACAGATACGCAGTATTTT
CDR3: CASSYTGTDTQYF
D: NA
J: TRBJ2-3
V: TRBV7-2
size: NA

DNA: TGTGCCAGTAGTATAGATGTCCGGGTAAGCTCCTACGAGCAGTACTTC
CDR3: CASSIDVRVSSYEQYF
D: NA
J: TRBJ2-7
V: TRBV19
size: NA